This T cell receptor beta chain was identified during a study of cytomegalovirus exposure and HLA in healthy donors. Study outcomes and limitations: Later work found that TCR association rates differed between HLA loci; DRB1 had the most and HLA-C the fewest. Based on reports, TCR beta sequences accurately predicted HLA-A and HLA-B alleles for most subjects. Some TCR beta chains (over 150 of them) were listed as cytomegalovirus-associated.

With 60 Vbeta and 13 Jbeta primers, the PCR was carried out. Original handling: Later reanalysis found about 78 million unique TCR beta chains, some 10 million of them shared. Clones were sequenced by immunoSEQ multiplex PCR, and TCRdb holds only the in-frame ones, with some missing. V and J calls and clone size follow that table, whereas D and trimming were derived from the DNA. The top ten clones hold 2.9% of a sample with 150,000 to 200,000 clones, about four fifths of them seen once. Note on this clone: What it binds is not known.

Sequencing was done on a sample of PBMCs. This receptor was obtained from a female donor in good health and CMV-seronegative.

The CDR3: CASSQGYRGIGTEAFF. The CDR3 bases are TGCGCCAGCAGCCAAGGGTACAGGGGGATTGGCACTGAAGCTTTCTTT. The chain is built from TRBV4-1 and TRBJ1-1; 8 nucleotides agree with TRBD1. The CDR3 spans 16 residues. The V gene end was trimmed by 1 base and the J gene end by 4 bases; junction bases not matched to a gene: 8. Germline V gene data show CDR1 as MGHRA and CDR2 as YSYEKL.